The 32 T cell receptor beta chains given below trace back to one sample, sequenced in a study of Ad26.COV2.S vaccination and SARS-CoV-2 variants. The table came from immunoSEQ multiplex PCR; TCRdb's copy has only in-frame clones and leaves some out. The data hold about 350,000 clones, with 70% to 90% observed a single time. The treatment: roughly 18 received Ad26.COV2.S at low or high dose, single or two shots; five or six received placebo; per-sample allocation not given. Specimens were obtained on day 63 following the first vaccine or placebo injection. Sample: peripheral blood, taken in a trial of Ad26.COV2.S vaccine versus placebo. All receptors come from a person between 18 and 60 years old who received the Ad26.COV2.S COVID-19 vaccine or a placebo.

The sample holds one count of this clone. The rearrangement uses TRBV7-9 and TRBJ2-5, with no clear D. Trimming pared 5 bases from V and 4 bases from J, leaving 20 bases between. This CDR3 is 16 amino acids long. CDR1 and CDR2 from the germline V gene are SEHNR and FQNEAQ (reference sequence). CDR3 nucleotide sequence: TGTGCCAGCAGCCCCCCCGGGCAGGCAAACCGAGAGACCCAGTACTTC. Amino acids: CASSPPGQANRETQYF.

V and J are TRBV7-8 and TRBJ1-1; TRBD1 matches at 8 bases. The CDR3 totals 14 residues. The V segment lost 3 bases and the J segment 1 base; nucleotides outside the gene matches: 1. Per the germline V gene, CDR1 is SGHVS and CDR2 is FQNEAQ. The chain's CDR3 is CASSFDRGNTEAFF. In DNA form, the CDR3 reads TGTGCCAGCAGCTTCGACAGGGGGAACACTGAAGCTTTCTTT.

The chain is built from TRBV7-2 and TRBJ2-7, with TRBD1 identical over 8 bases. The germline CDR1 and CDR2 sequences are SGHTA and FQGNSA. The V gene end was trimmed by 7 bases and the J gene end by 7 bases; junction bases not matched to a gene: 12. This CDR3 is built from 14 residues. The CDR3 DNA reads as TGTGCCAGCAACGTTGACAGGGGCGATGGGGAGCAGTACTTC. Residues: CASNVDRGDGEQYF.

V gene TRBV7-9 combines with J gene TRBJ1-1; the D is unclear. The CDR3 consists of 12 residues. Trimming took off 4 bases at V and 6 bases at J, with 9 bases between the two ends. Germline CDR1 reads SEHNR; CDR2 reads FQNEAQ (reference sequence). The CDR3 sequence is CASSWAGSEAFF. CDR3 DNA sequence: TGTGCCAGCAGCTGGGCGGGGTCTGAAGCTTTCTTT.

J is TRBJ2-1 and V is TRBV6-4; TRBD2 matches at 12 bases. From germline, CDR1 is MRHNA and CDR2 SNTAGT. J gave up 2 bases and V 5 bases, and 1 base lay outside the gene matches. This CDR3 is built from 15 residues. CDR3 coding DNA: TGTGCCAGCAGTACTAGCGGGGGGCCCTACAATGAGCAGTTCTTC. It is translated as CASSTSGGPYNEQFF.

The V gene is TRBV7-2, the J gene TRBJ2-7; TRBD2 matches at 8 bases. Trimming took 5 bases from V and 4 from J; bases not matched to a gene: 10. Germline loops: CDR1 SGHTA, CDR2 FQGNSA. The CDR3 is 15 amino acids. The CDR3 DNA follows: TGTGCCAGCAGCCTTGATTGGACTAGCCAGTACGAGCAGTACTTC. Protein product: CASSLDWTSQYEQYF.

J is TRBJ2-3 and V is TRBV9; D gene ambiguous. CDR3 size: 12 residues. The germline V gene has CDR1 SGDLS and CDR2 YYNGEE. V was trimmed by 3 bases and J by 3 bases, leaving 5 bases between them. CDR3 nucleotide sequence: TGTGCCAGCAGCGGAGGTACAGATACGCAGTATTTT. Translation gives CASSGGTDTQYF.

The V gene is TRBV6-5, the J gene TRBJ1-1; 7 nucleotides line up with TRBD1. The CDR3 has 14 amino acids. V trimming: 5 bases; J trimming: 4 bases; junction bases outside the gene matches: 7. Germline CDR1 MNHEY, CDR2 SVGAGI. The CDR3 is CASSQTTGITEAFF. The CDR3 nucleotides read TGTGCCAGCAGTCAAACGACAGGGATCACTGAAGCTTTCTTT.

V usage is TRBV6-2 or TRBV6-3 and J usage is TRBJ2-5; D not certain. Germline V CDR1 and CDR2: MNHEY, SVGEGT. The V end was cut by 6 bases, the J end by 0 bases, with 8 bases between. The CDR3 spans 13 residues. CDR3 nucleotide sequence: TGTGCCAGCAGCCCGGTGTACCAAGAGACCCAGTACTTC. This sequence encodes CASSPVYQETQYF.

The chain carries TRBV18 and TRBJ1-2; weak D call: TRBD1 (5 bases). This CDR3 comprises 14 residues. The germline CDR1 and CDR2 sequences are KGHSH and LQKENI. V lost 2 bases, J lost 6 bases, and 13 bases lay in between. The CDR3 DNA sequence: TGTGCCAGCTCACCAGCGACCCTGGGGGATGGCTACACCTTC. Translated, it gives CASSPATLGDGYTF.

V gene TRBV7-2 combines with J gene TRBJ2-5; 11 positions agree with TRBD1. Trimming at V came to 2 bases and at J to 5 bases, leaving 4 bases not matched to a gene. The CDR3 contains 15 residues. Germline lookup yields CDR1 SGHTA and CDR2 FQGNSA. CDR3 bases: TGTGCCAGCAGCTTATCCGGGACAGGGGGGGAGACCCAGTACTTC. It encodes CASSLSGTGGETQYF. The complete variable domain, with remaining parts taken from reference TRBV7-2 and TRBJ2-5, reads GAGVSQSPSNKVTEKGKDVELRCDPISGHTALYWYRQSLGQGLEFLIYFQGNSAPDKSGLPSDRFSAERTGGSVSTLTIQRTQQEDSAVYLCASSLSGTGGETQYFGPGTRLLVL.

The V gene is TRBV5-1, the J gene TRBJ2-7; 11 nucleotides align to TRBD1. The trim removed 4 bases at V and 2 bases at J, leaving 2 bases unmatched. The CDR3 is made up of 14 amino acids. From germline, CDR1 is SGHRS and CDR2 YFSETQ. The CDR3 loop is CASSGQGATYEQYF. CDR3 nucleotides: TGCGCCAGCAGCGGACAGGGGGCTACCTACGAGCAGTACTTC.

The V and J genes are TRBV4-1 and TRBJ2-4; 7 bases map to TRBD1. The germline V gene has CDR1 MGHRA and CDR2 YSYEKL. Trimming cost V 6 bases and J 2 bases; bases outside gene matches: 10. The CDR3 is 16 residues long. CDR3: CASSLLGTVSKNIQYF. The CDR3 DNA sequence: TGCGCCAGCAGTCTCCTCGGGACAGTCTCCAAAAACATTCAGTACTTC.

This chain's CDR3 is CASSVSGLGSLHF. The CDR3, as DNA: TGTGCCAGCAGTGTATCCGGCCTCGGGTCCCTCCACTTT. The chain combines TRBV25-1 with TRBJ1-6; D is unresolved. With 4 bases removed from V and 14 bases from J, the gap between germline ends came to 15 bases. Germline CDR1 MGHDK, CDR2 SYGVNS. This CDR3 spans 13 amino acids.

The chain joins TRBV18 to TRBJ2-2; 7 bases are shared with TRBD1. The CDR3 extends over 16 amino acids. CDR1 is KGHSH and CDR2 is LQKENI in the germline V gene. The J segment lost 0 bases and the V segment lost 3 bases, leaving 4 bases of the junction unmatched. The CDR3 region has the DNA TGTGCCAGCTCACCGACCGGGACAGCGAACACCGGGGAGCTGTTTTTT. Protein sequence: CASSPTGTANTGELFF.

This clone showed up just once. The chain carries TRBV3-1 (or the pseudogene TRBV3-2) and TRBJ2-2; perhaps D is TRBD1 or TRBD2 (6 bases each). Germline V gene sequence: CDR1 LGHDT, CDR2 YNNKEL (reference sequence). CDR3 length equals 17 residues. V gave up 0 bases and J gave up 2 bases, with 13 bases separating them. CDR3 sequence (DNA): TGTGCCAGCAGCCAAGATCCCCGGGGGCCAAACACCGGGGAGCTGTTTTTT. Translated: CASSQDPRGPNTGELFF.

This sequence joins TRBV2 and TRBJ2-2, with TRBD2 identical over 8 bases. The CDR3 contains 13 residues. J gave up 6 bases and V 8 bases, and 5 bases lay outside the gene matches. Germline CDR1 is SNHLY and CDR2 is FYNNEI. The CDR3 DNA reads as TGTGCCAGCCGAGCGGGAGAATCCGGGGAGCTGTTTTTT. Its protein is CASRAGESGELFF.

This sequence joins TRBV7-2 and TRBJ2-2, with D uncertain. Trimming removed 7 bases at V and 0 bases at J, with 9 bases between. Germline CDR1 SGHTA, CDR2 FQGNSA. CDR3 length equals 14 residues. The DNA of the CDR3 is TGTGCCAGCACGGATCAACCGAACACCGGGGAGCTGTTTTTT. Its protein is CASTDQPNTGELFF.

V gene TRBV5-6 combines with J gene TRBJ2-3; 9 positions agree with TRBD2. This CDR3 is built from 15 residues. From germline, CDR1 is SGHDT and CDR2 YYEEEE. V gave up 6 bases and J gave up 4 bases; unmatched junction bases: 9. The DNA for the CDR3 is TGTGCCAGCAATCGTCGCGGGAGGGGGGCAGATACGCAGTATTTT. Encoded protein: CASNRRGRGADTQYF.

The V call is TRBV5-1, the J call TRBJ2-2, with D unclear. CDR1 is SGHRS and CDR2 is YFSETQ in the germline V gene. V lost 0 bases to trimming and J lost 4 bases, with 4 bases between them. This CDR3 is 13 amino acids long. CDR3 bases: TGCGCCAGCAGCTTGGACAGCACCGGGGAGCTGTTTTTT. It translates to CASSLDSTGELFF.

This chain joins TRBV10-3 and TRBJ1-6; D gene unclear. V lost 2 bases to trimming and J lost 8 bases, with 7 bases between them. This CDR3 comprises 13 residues. Germline CDR1 and CDR2: ENHRY and SYGVKD. This CDR3 is CAISEAGDSPLHF. In nucleotides, the CDR3 is TGTGCCATCAGTGAGGCGGGTGATTCACCCCTCCACTTT.

This clone was detected once. This chain uses TRBV28 with TRBJ1-1, with D uncertain. CDR3 size: 13 residues. CDR1 is MDHEN, CDR2 SYDVKM, per germline. V dropped 8 bases and J dropped 3 bases, with 13 bases sitting between them. The CDR3: CASSEGKDTEAFF. The CDR3 nucleotides read TGTGCCAGCTCGGAAGGAAAAGACACTGAAGCTTTCTTT.

The chain couples TRBV5-1 to TRBJ2-1; no clear D. The V gene's germline CDR1 is SGHRS and CDR2 YFSETQ. V lost 6 bases and J lost 5, with 9 bases in between. The CDR3 covers 12 residues. The CDR3 region has the DNA TGCGCCAGCACCCCGAACAACAATGAGCAGTTCTTC. Translation gives CASTPNNNEQFF.

V usage is TRBV10-3 and J usage is TRBJ1-5, with a possible D match to TRBD1 (6 bases). V was trimmed by 0 bases and J by 6 bases, leaving 9 bases between them. Germline lookup yields CDR1 ENHRY and CDR2 SYGVKD. The CDR3 length is 14 residues. CDR3 DNA: TGTGCCATCAGTGAGTCTGGGGGGCCTCAGCCCCAGCATTTT. The encoded protein is CAISESGGPQPQHF.

V usage is TRBV7-9 and J usage is TRBJ1-1; D is possibly TRBD1 (5 bases). V lost 1 base, J lost 1 base, and 13 bases lay in between. The germline V gene has CDR1 SEHNR and CDR2 FQNEAQ (reference sequence). The CDR3 loop spans 16 amino acids. The chain's CDR3 is CASSLVTGRANTEAFF. Written as DNA, the CDR3 is TGTGCCAGCAGCTTAGTTACTGGCAGGGCGAACACTGAAGCTTTCTTT.

The chain recombines TRBV30 with TRBJ1-5; D remains ambiguous. Germline CDR1 reads GTSNPN; CDR2 reads SVGIG (reference sequence). This CDR3 has 14 amino acids. With 0 bases removed from V and 4 bases from J, the gap between germline ends came to 10 bases. The CDR3 DNA sequence: TGTGCCTGGAGTGTAGGCCTCGGTAATCAGCCCCAGCATTTT. This translates into CAWSVGLGNQPQHF.

The chain links TRBV30 to TRBJ2-7; D gene uncertain. The CDR3 loop spans 11 amino acids. Trimming shortened V by 4 bases and J by 2 bases, and 6 bases separated the two germline ends. CDR1 GTSNPN and CDR2 SVGIG come from the germline V gene (reference sequence). The CDR3 DNA reads TGTGCCTGGATGACTGCCTACGAGCAGTACTTC. As protein: CAWMTAYEQYF.

This clone was observed a handful of times. This chain joins TRBV4-1 and TRBJ2-7, with D perhaps TRBD1 or TRBD2 (6 bases each). The CDR3 is 12 amino acids. The germline V gene encodes CDR1 MGHRA and CDR2 YSYEKL. V was shortened by 3 bases and J by 7 bases, with 10 bases between the two germline ends. CDR3: CASSHGGGEQYF. Written as DNA, the CDR3 is TGCGCCAGCAGCCATGGAGGGGGTGAGCAGTACTTC.

The chain employs TRBV9 and TRBJ2-3, with 11 bases that match TRBD2. The CDR3 spans 17 residues. V lost 3 bases and J lost 4; bases outside the gene matches: 10. The germline V gene has CDR1 SGDLS and CDR2 YYNGEE. This chain's CDR3 is CASSAASGGILADTQYF. The CDR3 DNA sequence: TGTGCCAGCAGCGCCGCTAGCGGGGGGATCCTAGCAGATACGCAGTATTTT.

This chain uses TRBV6-5 with TRBJ1-5; 8 nucleotides agree with TRBD1. The J segment lost 6 bases and the V segment lost 6 bases, leaving 7 bases of the junction unmatched. The CDR3 covers 14 residues. Germline CDR1 MNHEY, CDR2 SVGAGI. Here the CDR3 DNA reads TGTGCCAGCAGGGACAGGGAGTCGGCTCAGCCCCAGCATTTT. It encodes CASRDRESAQPQHF.

The J gene is TRBJ2-5, the V gene TRBV7-9, with 13 nucleotides matching TRBD2. V dropped 10 bases and J dropped 1; count of bases not matched to a gene: 15. The CDR3 runs 18 residues. Germline V gives CDR1 SEHNR, CDR2 FQNEAQ (reference sequence). This CDR3 reads CATAPGLAGAQGQETQYF. The CDR3 DNA follows: TGTGCCACCGCCCCCGGACTAGCGGGAGCCCAGGGCCAAGAGACCCAGTACTTC.

V is TRBV2 and J is TRBJ2-1; tentatively, D is TRBD1 (5 bases). The CDR3 length is 15 residues. Trimming pared 5 bases from V and 0 bases from J, leaving 11 bases between. The germline CDR1 and CDR2 sequences are SNHLY and FYNNEI. The CDR3 is CASSFLGPSYNEQFF. The CDR3 nucleotides read TGTGCCAGCAGTTTCTTGGGGCCCTCCTACAATGAGCAGTTCTTC.